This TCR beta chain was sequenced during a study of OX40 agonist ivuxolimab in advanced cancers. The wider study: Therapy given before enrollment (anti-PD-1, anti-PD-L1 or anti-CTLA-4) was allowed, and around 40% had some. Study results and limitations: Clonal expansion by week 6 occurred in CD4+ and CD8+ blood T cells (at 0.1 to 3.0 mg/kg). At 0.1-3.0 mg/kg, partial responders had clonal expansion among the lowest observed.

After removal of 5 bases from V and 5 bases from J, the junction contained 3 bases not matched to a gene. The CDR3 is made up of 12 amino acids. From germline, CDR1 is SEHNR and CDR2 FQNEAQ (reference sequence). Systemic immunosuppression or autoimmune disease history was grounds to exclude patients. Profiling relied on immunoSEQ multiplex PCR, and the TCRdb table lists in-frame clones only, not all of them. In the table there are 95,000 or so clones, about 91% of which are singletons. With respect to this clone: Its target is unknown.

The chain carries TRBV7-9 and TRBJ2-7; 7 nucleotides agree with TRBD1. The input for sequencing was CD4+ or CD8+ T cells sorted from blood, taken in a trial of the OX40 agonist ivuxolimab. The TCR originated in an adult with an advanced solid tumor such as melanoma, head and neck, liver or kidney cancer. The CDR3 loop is CASSLQGNEQYF. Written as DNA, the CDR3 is TGTGCCAGCAGCCTACAGGGGAACGAGCAGTACTTC.